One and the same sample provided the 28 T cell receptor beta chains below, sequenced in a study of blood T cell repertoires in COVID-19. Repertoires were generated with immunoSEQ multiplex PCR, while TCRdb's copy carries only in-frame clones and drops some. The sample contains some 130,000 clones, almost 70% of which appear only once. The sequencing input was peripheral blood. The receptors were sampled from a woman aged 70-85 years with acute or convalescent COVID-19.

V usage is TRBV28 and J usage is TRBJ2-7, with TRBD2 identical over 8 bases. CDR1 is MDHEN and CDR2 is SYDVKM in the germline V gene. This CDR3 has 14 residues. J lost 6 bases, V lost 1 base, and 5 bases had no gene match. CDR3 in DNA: TGTGCCAGCAGTTTATCCGGGGGGGTTTCCGAGCAGTACTTC. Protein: CASSLSGGVSEQYF.

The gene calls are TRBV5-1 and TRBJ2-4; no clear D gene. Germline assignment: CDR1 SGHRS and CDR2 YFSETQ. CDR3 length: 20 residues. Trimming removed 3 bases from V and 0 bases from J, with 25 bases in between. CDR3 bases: TGCGCCAGCAGCTCTACTCTCACCGTGCCAGGTGGGCTAGCCAAAAACATTCAGTACTTC. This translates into CASSSTLTVPGGLAKNIQYF.

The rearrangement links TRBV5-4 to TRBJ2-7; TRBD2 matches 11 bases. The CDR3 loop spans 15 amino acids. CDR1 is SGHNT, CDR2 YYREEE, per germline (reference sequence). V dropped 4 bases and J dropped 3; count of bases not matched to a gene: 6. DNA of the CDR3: TGTGCCAGCAGCCCTACTAGCGGGAGAATCTACGAGCAGTACTTC. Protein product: CASSPTSGRIYEQYF.

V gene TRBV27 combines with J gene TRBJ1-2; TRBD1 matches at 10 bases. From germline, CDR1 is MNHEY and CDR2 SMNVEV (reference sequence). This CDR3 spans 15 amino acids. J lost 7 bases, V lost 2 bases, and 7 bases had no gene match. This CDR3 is CASSLRGQGRGGYTF. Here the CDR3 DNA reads TGTGCCAGCAGTTTAAGGGGACAGGGGAGAGGTGGCTACACCTTC.

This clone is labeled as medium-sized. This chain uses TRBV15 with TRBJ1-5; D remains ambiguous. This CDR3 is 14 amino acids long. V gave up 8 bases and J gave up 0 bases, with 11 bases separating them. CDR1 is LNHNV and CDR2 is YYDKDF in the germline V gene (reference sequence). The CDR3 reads CATAPWASNQPQHF. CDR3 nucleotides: TGTGCCACCGCCCCATGGGCTAGCAATCAGCCCCAGCATTTT.

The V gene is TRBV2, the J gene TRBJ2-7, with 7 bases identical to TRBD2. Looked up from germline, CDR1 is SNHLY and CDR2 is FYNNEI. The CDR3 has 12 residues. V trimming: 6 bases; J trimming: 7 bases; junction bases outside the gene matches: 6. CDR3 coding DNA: TGTGCCAGCAGGCTCGCCGGGGGGGAGCAGTACTTC. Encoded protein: CASRLAGGEQYF.

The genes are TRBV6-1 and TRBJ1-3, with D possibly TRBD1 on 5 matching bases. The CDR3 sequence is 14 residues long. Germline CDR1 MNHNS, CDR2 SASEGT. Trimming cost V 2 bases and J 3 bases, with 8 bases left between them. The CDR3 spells CASSEQGIGNTIYF. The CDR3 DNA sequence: TGTGCCAGCAGTGAACAGGGAATTGGAAACACCATATATTTT.

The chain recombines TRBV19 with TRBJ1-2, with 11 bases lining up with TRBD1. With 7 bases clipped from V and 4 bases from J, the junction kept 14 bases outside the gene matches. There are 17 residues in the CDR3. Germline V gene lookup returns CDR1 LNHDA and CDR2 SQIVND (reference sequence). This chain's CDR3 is CASTSGTGGPGSYGYTF. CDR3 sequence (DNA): TGTGCCAGTACTTCCGGGACAGGGGGGCCAGGATCCTATGGCTACACCTTC.

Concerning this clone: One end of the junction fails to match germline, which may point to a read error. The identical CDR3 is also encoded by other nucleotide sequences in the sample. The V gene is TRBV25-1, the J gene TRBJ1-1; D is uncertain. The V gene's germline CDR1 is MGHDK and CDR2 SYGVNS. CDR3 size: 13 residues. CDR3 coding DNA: TGCGCCAGCAGTGAACATCTGAACACTGAAGCTTTCTTT. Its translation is CASSEHLNTEAFF.

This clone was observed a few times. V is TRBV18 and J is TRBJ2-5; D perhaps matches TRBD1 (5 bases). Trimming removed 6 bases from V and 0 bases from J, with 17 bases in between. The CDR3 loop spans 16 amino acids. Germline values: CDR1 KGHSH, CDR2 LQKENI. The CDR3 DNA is TGTGCCAGCTCGCCCCTTCAGGGTAAAGACCAAGAGACCCAGTACTTC. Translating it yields CASSPLQGKDQETQYF.

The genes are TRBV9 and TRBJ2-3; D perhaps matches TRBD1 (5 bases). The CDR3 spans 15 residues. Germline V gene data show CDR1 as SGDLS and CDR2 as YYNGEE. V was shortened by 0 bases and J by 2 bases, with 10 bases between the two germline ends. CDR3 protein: CASSVEIGATDTQYF. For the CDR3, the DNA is TGTGCCAGCAGCGTAGAAATAGGGGCCACAGATACGCAGTATTTT.

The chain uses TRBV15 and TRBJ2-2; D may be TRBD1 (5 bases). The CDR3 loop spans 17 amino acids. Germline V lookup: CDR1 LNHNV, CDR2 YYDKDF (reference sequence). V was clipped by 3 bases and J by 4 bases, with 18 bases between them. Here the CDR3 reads CATSSGDVAGRTGELFF. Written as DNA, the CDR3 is TGTGCCACCAGCAGTGGGGATGTGGCAGGGCGCACCGGGGAGCTGTTTTTT.

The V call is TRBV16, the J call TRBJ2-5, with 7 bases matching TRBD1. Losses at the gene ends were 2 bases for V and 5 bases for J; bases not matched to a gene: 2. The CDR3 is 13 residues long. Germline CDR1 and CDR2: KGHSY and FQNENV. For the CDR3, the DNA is TGTGCCAGCAGCCAAGACAGGGTTGAGACCCAGTACTTC. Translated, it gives CASSQDRVETQYF.

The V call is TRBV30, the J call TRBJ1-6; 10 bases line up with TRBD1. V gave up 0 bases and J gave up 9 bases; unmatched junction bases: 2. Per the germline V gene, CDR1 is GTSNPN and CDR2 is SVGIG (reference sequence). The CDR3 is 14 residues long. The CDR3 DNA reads TGTGCCTGGAGTGTGGGACAGGGGACTTCACCCCTCCACTTT. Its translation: CAWSVGQGTSPLHF.

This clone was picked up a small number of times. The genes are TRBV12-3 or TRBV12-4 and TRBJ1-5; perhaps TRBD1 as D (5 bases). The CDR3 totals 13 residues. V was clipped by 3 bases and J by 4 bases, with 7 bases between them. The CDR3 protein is CASSLGPNQPQHF. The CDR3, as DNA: TGTGCCAGCAGTTTGGGGCCGAATCAGCCCCAGCATTTT.

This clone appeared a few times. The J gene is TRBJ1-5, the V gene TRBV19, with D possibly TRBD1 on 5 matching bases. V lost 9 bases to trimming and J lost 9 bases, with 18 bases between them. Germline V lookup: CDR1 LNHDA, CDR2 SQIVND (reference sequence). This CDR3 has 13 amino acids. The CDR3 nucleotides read TGTGCCAGCGGAATGGGGGGGAGCGGGCCCCAGCATTTT. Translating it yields CASGMGGSGPQHF.

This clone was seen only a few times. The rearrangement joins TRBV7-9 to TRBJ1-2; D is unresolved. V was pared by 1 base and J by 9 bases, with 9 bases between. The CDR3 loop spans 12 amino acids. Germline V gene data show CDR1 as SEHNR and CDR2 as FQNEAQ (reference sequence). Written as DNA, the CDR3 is TGTGCCAGCAGCTTAGGCGAGGGTAGCTACACCTTC. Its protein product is CASSLGEGSYTF.

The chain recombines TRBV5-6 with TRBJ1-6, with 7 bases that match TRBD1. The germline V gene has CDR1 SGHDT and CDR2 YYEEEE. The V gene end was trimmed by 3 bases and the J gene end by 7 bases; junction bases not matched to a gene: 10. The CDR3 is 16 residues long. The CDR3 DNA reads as TGTGCCAGCAGCTCAACTCGACAGGGAAACAATTCACCCCTCCACTTT. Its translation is CASSSTRQGNNSPLHF.

The chain's CDR3 is CASSPQTAYNEQFF. The CDR3 DNA reads as TGTGCCAGCAGTCCCCAGACTGCCTACAATGAGCAGTTCTTC. The V and J genes are TRBV2 and TRBJ2-1, with unresolved D. This CDR3 comprises 14 residues. The germline V gene has CDR1 SNHLY and CDR2 FYNNEI. V lost 5 bases to trimming and J lost 2 bases, with 10 bases between them.

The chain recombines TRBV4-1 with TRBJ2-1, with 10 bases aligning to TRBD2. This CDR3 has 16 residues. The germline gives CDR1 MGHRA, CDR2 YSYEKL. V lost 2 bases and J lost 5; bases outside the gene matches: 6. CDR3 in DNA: TGCGCCAGCAGCCAAACCGGGACTAGCGCCCACAATGAGCAGTTCTTC. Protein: CASSQTGTSAHNEQFF.

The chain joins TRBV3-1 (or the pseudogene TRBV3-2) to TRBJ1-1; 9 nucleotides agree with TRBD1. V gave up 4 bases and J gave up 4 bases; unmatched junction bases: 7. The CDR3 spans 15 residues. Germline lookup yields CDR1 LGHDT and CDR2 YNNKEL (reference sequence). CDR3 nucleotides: TGTGCCAGCAGCCGAGGGGACAGGGCGGGCACTGAAGCTTTCTTT. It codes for CASSRGDRAGTEAFF.

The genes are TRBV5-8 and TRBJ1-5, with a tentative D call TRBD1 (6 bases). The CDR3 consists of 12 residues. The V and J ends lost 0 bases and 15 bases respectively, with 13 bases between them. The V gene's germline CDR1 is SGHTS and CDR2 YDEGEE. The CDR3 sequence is CASSLAPGHSHF. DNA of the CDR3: TGTGCCAGCAGCTTGGCACCGGGACATTCGCATTTT.

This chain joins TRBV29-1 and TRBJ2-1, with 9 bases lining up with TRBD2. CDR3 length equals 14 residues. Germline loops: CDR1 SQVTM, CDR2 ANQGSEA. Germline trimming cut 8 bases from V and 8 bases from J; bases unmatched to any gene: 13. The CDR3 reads CSISAAGGQHEQFF. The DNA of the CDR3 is TGCAGCATAAGCGCGGCGGGGGGGCAACATGAGCAGTTCTTC.

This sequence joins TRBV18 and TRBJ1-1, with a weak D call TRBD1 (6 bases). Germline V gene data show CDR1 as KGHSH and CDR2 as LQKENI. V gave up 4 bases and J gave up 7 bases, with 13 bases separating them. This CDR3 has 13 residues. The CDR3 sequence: CASSQTGSGEAFF. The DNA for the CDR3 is TGTGCCAGCTCACAAACAGGGAGCGGTGAAGCTTTCTTT.

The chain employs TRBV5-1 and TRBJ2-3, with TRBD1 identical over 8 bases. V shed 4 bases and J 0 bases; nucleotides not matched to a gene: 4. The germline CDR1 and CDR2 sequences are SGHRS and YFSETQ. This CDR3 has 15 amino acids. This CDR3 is CASSVGQGSTDTQYF. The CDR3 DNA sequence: TGCGCCAGCAGCGTCGGACAGGGAAGCACAGATACGCAGTATTTT.

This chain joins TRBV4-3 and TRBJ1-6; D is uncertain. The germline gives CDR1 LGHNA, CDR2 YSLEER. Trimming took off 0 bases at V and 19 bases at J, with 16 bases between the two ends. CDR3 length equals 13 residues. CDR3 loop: CASSQEVRSGLHF. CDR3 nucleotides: TGCGCCAGCAGCCAAGAAGTGCGGTCAGGACTGCACTTT.

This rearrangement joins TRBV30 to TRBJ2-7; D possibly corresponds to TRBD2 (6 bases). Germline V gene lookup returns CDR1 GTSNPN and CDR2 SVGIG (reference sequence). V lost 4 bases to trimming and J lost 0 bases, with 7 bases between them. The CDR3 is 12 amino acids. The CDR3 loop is CAWTRGSYEQYF. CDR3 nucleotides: TGTGCCTGGACGCGGGGCTCCTACGAGCAGTACTTC.

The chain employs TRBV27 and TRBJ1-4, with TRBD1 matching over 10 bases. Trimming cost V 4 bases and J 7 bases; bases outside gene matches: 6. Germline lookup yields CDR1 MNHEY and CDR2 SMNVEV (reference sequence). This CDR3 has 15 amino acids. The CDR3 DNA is TGTGCCAGCAGTTCAACCGGGACAGGGGTTGAAAAACTGTTTTTT. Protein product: CASSSTGTGVEKLFF.